These 21 T cell receptor beta chains were all obtained from the same sample, sequenced in a study of graft-versus-host responses after intestinal transplantation. The assay was immunoSEQ multiplex PCR, and TCRdb's table has in-frame clones only and misses some. In the table there are about 24,000 clones, roughly 42% of which are singletons. The sequenced sample was alloreactive CD4+ T cells from a mixed lymphocyte reaction culture, obtained before intestinal transplant. Stated subset: CFSE-low proliferating T cells sorted from roughly six-day pre-transplant mixed lymphocyte reaction (GvH or HvG direction). The receptor source for this set is a human patient who received an intestinal transplant.

The chain carries TRBV5-5 and TRBJ2-1; 9 bases fit TRBD2. The CDR3 is 13 amino acids. J gave up 3 bases and V 7 bases, and 2 bases lay outside the gene matches. Per the germline V gene, CDR1 is SGHKS and CDR2 is YYEKEE (reference sequence). In nucleotides, the CDR3 is TGTGCCAGCGCGCGGGGGGGCTACAATGAGCAGTTCTTC. Translated: CASARGGYNEQFF.

This clone has just a few counts. The chain couples TRBV19 to TRBJ2-6, with D unresolved. V lost 3 bases to trimming and J lost 4 bases, with 4 bases between them. This CDR3 has 13 residues. CDR1 is LNHDA, CDR2 SQIVND, per germline (reference sequence). The CDR3 nucleotides are TGTGCCAGTAGTATCACAGGGGCCAACGTCCTGACTTTC. Translation: CASSITGANVLTF.

This clone was observed a few times. The chain recombines TRBV7-9 with TRBJ1-4; 9 positions match TRBD1. Germline V CDR1 and CDR2: SEHNR, FQNEAQ (reference sequence). The CDR3 has 15 amino acids. After removal of 4 bases from V and 8 bases from J, the junction contained 8 bases not matched to a gene. CDR3 DNA sequence: TGTGCCAGCAGCTCTGGGACAGGGAGAGCGGAAAAACTGTTTTTT. This encodes CASSSGTGRAEKLFF.

The chain uses TRBV19 and TRBJ1-2; the D is unclear. Trimming took 3 bases from V and 3 from J, leaving 8 bases between them. The CDR3 covers 13 residues. Looked up from germline, CDR1 is LNHDA and CDR2 is SQIVND (reference sequence). This chain's CDR3 is CASSMGGYYGYTF. As DNA, the CDR3 is TGTGCCAGTAGTATGGGAGGGTACTATGGCTACACCTTC.

CDR3 sequence: CASSKWGGTGTANYGYTF. The CDR3 DNA is TGTGCCAGCAGCAAGTGGGGAGGAACCGGGACAGCTAACTATGGCTACACCTTC. The gene calls are TRBV9 and TRBJ1-2; 7 nucleotides align to TRBD1. The V gene's germline CDR1 is SGDLS and CDR2 YYNGEE. Losses at the gene ends were 4 bases for V and 0 bases for J; bases not matched to a gene: 15. The CDR3 consists of 18 residues. Complete variable domain (other parts from reference TRBV9 and TRBJ1-2): DSGVTQTPKHLITATGQRVTLRCSPRSGDLSVYWYQQSLDQGLQFLIQYYNGEERAKGNILERFSAQQFPDLHSELNLSSLELGDSALYFCASSKWGGTGTANYGYTFGSGTRLTVV.

This chain links TRBV2 with TRBJ2-4, with D possibly being TRBD2 (6 bases). The germline gives CDR1 SNHLY, CDR2 FYNNEI. The length of the CDR3 is 13 residues. The V gene lost 3 bases and the J gene lost 4 bases, with 7 bases spanning the gap. In DNA, the CDR3 is TGTGCCAGCAGTGACGCGGGAAAAAACATTCAGTACTTC. It codes for CASSDAGKNIQYF.

This clone appeared a few times. This chain joins TRBV2 and TRBJ1-2; TRBD1 is a possible D gene (6 bases). The germline V and J ends were trimmed by 5 bases and 6 bases, with 13 bases remaining between them. CDR3 length equals 13 residues. Per the germline V gene, CDR1 is SNHLY and CDR2 is FYNNEI. The chain's CDR3 is CASSPTGINGYTF. The CDR3 DNA reads as TGTGCCAGCAGTCCGACAGGAATCAATGGCTACACCTTC.

This sequence joins TRBV9 and TRBJ2-2, with TRBD1 matching over 7 bases. CDR1 is SGDLS and CDR2 is YYNGEE in the germline V gene. CDR3 length equals 13 residues. V lost 7 bases to trimming and J lost 3 bases; unmatched junction nucleotides: 3. Here the CDR3 DNA reads TGTGCCAGCCGACAGGGCCACACCGGGGAGCTGTTTTTT. Amino acids: CASRQGHTGELFF.

This clone showed up just a few times. V usage is TRBV30 and J usage is TRBJ1-5; unclear D gene. CDR3 length: 15 residues. Germline V gives CDR1 GTSNPN, CDR2 SVGIG (reference sequence). V shed 2 bases and J shed 0 bases, with 11 bases lying between them. CDR3 sequence (DNA): TGTGCCTGGAGTAAAACAGATAATAGCAATCAGCCCCAGCATTTT. Residues: CAWSKTDNSNQPQHF.

This clone was detected only a few times. The chain's CDR3 is CASSLVGQNHYGYTF. The CDR3 region has the DNA TGTGCCAGCAGCTTGGTTGGACAGAACCACTATGGCTACACCTTC. V is TRBV5-4 and J is TRBJ1-2; D might be TRBD1 (6 bases). The V and J ends lost 0 bases and 3 bases respectively, with 12 bases between them. Germline V gene sequence: CDR1 SGHNT, CDR2 YYREEE (reference sequence). The CDR3 runs 15 residues. Variable domain in full (rest from reference TRBV5-4 and TRBJ1-2): ETGVTQSPTHLIKTRGQQVTLRCSSQSGHNTVSWYQQALGQGPQFIFQYYREEENGRGNFPPRFSGLQFPNYSSELNVNALELDDSALYLCASSLVGQNHYGYTFGSGTRLTVV.

This clone has more than one count but fewer than ten. Here the CDR3 DNA reads TGTGCCTGGAGTTCCGGGACAGGGTATTTCACAGATACGCAGTATTTT. Its protein product is CAWSSGTGYFTDTQYF. J is TRBJ2-3 and V is TRBV30; 9 positions match TRBD1. J gave up 2 bases and V 2 bases, and 8 bases lay outside the gene matches. CDR1 and CDR2 from the germline V gene are GTSNPN and SVGIG (reference sequence). CDR3 length: 16 residues.

This clone turned up a few times. The chain employs TRBV28 and TRBJ1-5; D may be TRBD1 (5 bases). Germline V gene lookup returns CDR1 MDHEN and CDR2 SYDVKM. There are 14 residues in the CDR3. With 6 bases removed from V and 0 bases from J, the gap between germline ends came to 9 bases. In nucleotides, the CDR3 is TGTGCCAGCAGGACCGGGGGTAGCAATCAGCCCCAGCATTTT. Protein product: CASRTGGSNQPQHF.

With regard to this clone: One end of the junction fails to match germline, which may point to a read error. The J gene is TRBJ1-2, the V gene TRBV5-4; TRBD1 aligns across 8 bases. There are 13 residues in the CDR3. Germline V lookup: CDR1 SGHNT, CDR2 YYREEE (reference sequence). This chain's CDR3 is CASSLDRAYGYTF. The CDR3 DNA is TGTGCCAGCAGTTTGGACAGGGCGTATGGCTACACCTTC.

This clone came up a few times. The V and J genes are TRBV2 and TRBJ1-2, with 10 bases lining up with TRBD1. Trimming cost V 8 bases and J 4 bases; bases outside gene matches: 7. There are 14 residues in the CDR3. Germline V gives CDR1 SNHLY, CDR2 FYNNEI. In DNA form, the CDR3 reads TGTGCCAGCTCGGGACAGGGGCTGTTCTATGGCTACACCTTC. Translated, it gives CASSGQGLFYGYTF.

This rearrangement joins TRBV21-1 to TRBJ2-7; the table's D call TRBD2 went unverified against the DNA. TRBV21-1 represents a pseudogene. This CDR3 is built from 16 residues. The CDR3 DNA reads TGTGCCAGCAGCAAAGGTAGTAGCGGGAGACCCTACGAGCAGTACTTC. Its translation is CASSKGSSGRPYEQYF.

This clone has only a few counts. The rearrangement joins TRBV5-1 to TRBJ2-5; perhaps TRBD2 as D (6 bases). The J call may be wrong; the DNA end is better matched by TRBJ2-7. This CDR3 comprises 17 residues. Germline CDR1 reads SGHRS; CDR2 reads YFSETQ. The CDR3 sequence is CASSLWPPGTFAYEQYF. The CDR3 bases are TGCGCCAGCAGCTTGTGGCCCCCCGGGACTTTCGCCTACGAGCAGTACTTC.

This chain uses TRBV4-1 with TRBJ2-1, with 9 bases that match TRBD2. After removal of 3 bases from V and 5 bases from J, the junction contained 11 bases not matched to a gene. The CDR3 has 17 amino acids. In germline, CDR1 is MGHRA, CDR2 YSYEKL. The CDR3: CASSQGLPGLANNEQFF. CDR3 bases: TGCGCCAGCAGCCAGGGTTTACCGGGACTAGCTAACAATGAGCAGTTCTTC.

This chain joins TRBV19 and TRBJ2-2, with D maybe TRBD1 (7 bases). The germline V gene encodes CDR1 LNHDA and CDR2 SQIVND (reference sequence). Deletions cut 9 bases from V and 4 bases from J, with 15 bases between. This CDR3 spans 14 amino acids. Here the CDR3 DNA reads TGTGCCAGCGCGACAGGGAGGTTCACCGGGGAGCTGTTTTTT. This encodes CASATGRFTGELFF. The variable domain in full, completed from reference TRBV19 and TRBJ2-2, reads DGGITQSPKYLFRKEGQNVTLSCEQNLNHDAMYWYRQDPGQGLRLIYYSQIVNDFQKGDIAEGYSVSREKKESFPLTVTSAQKNPTAFYLCASATGRFTGELFFGEGSRLTVL.

The rearrangement joins TRBV4-1 to TRBJ1-5; TRBD1 aligns across 7 bases. J lost 4 bases, V lost 3 bases, and 6 bases had no gene match. CDR1 is MGHRA and CDR2 is YSYEKL in the germline V gene. This CDR3 region has 15 residues. The CDR3 sequence is CASSQVPGGNQPQHF. DNA for the CDR3: TGCGCCAGCAGCCAGGTTCCAGGGGGTAATCAGCCCCAGCATTTT.

The chain joins TRBV11-3 to TRBJ2-3; D may be TRBD2 (5 bases). The CDR3 totals 14 residues. V was cut by 0 bases and J by 4 bases, with 8 bases left in between. Germline values: CDR1 SGHNT, CDR2 YENEEA. CDR3 nucleotide sequence: TGTGCCAGCAGCTTAGAAGTCGGGGCAGATACGCAGTATTTT. Encoded protein: CASSLEVGADTQYF.

The V gene is TRBV5-1, the J gene TRBJ1-5; 8 nucleotides match TRBD1. Trimming at V came to 9 bases and at J to 0 bases, leaving 17 bases not matched to a gene. The CDR3 covers 18 residues. From germline, CDR1 is SGHRS and CDR2 YFSETQ. CDR3 protein: CAKGQRTGNGYSNQPQHF. In DNA, the CDR3 is TGCGCCAAGGGCCAGAGGACAGGGAATGGATATAGCAATCAGCCCCAGCATTTT. Looking up the rest from reference TRBV5-1 and TRBJ1-5 gives the full variable domain: KAGVTQTPRYLIKTRGQQVTLSCSPISGHRSVSWYQQTPGQGLQFLFEYFSETQRNKGNFPGRFSGRQFSNSRSEMNVSTLELGDSALYLCAKGQRTGNGYSNQPQHFGDGTRLSIL.